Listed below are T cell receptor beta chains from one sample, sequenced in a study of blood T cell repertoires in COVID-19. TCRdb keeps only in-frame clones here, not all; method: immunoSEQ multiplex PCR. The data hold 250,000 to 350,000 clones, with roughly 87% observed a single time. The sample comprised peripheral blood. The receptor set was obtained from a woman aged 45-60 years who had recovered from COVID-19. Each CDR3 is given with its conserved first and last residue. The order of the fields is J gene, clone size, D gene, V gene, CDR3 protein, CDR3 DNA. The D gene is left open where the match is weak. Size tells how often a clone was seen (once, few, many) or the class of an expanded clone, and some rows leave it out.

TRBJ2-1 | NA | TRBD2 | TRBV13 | CASSHSMVLAEYNEQFF | TGTGCCAGCAGCCATTCCATGGTCCTAGCGGAATACAATGAGCAGTTCTTC
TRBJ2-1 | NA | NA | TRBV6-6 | CASSYPLETSYNEQFF | TGTGCCAGCAGTTACCCCTTGGAGACCTCCTACAATGAGCAGTTCTTC
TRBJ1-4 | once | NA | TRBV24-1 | CATSDYGQFLFF | TGTGCCACCAGTGATTACGGACAGTTTCTGTTTTTT
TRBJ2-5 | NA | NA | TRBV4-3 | CASSQGTGGGNFQETQYF | TGCGCCAGCAGCCAAGGAACAGGGGGAGGGAATTTCCAAGAGACCCAGTACTTC
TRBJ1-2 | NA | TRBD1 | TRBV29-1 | CSVDSIGTGIYGYTF | TGCAGCGTTGACTCTATAGGGACAGGGATATATGGCTACACCTTC
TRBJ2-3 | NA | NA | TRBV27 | CASSPSTGEFPDTQYF | TGTGCCAGCAGTCCTTCGACGGGAGAGTTTCCAGATACGCAGTATTTT
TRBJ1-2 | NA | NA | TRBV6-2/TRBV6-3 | CASSTAFTSVYGYTF | TGTGCCAGCAGTACCGCCTTTACCAGCGTCTATGGCTACACCTTC
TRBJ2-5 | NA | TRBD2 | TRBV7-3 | CASSRTSSETQYF | TGTGCCAGCAGCCGGACTAGCTCCGAGACCCAGTACTTC
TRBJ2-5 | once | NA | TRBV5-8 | CASSPQGGPIETQYF | TGTGCCAGCAGTCCTCAGGGGGGCCCGATAGAGACCCAGTACTTC
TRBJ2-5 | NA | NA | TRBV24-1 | CATSRGETQYF | TGTGCCACCAGTAGGGGGGAGACCCAGTACTTC
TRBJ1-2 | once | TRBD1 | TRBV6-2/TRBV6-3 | CASSTTGAGYTF | TGTGCCAGCAGTACCACAGGGGCCGGCTACACCTTC
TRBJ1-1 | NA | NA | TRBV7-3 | CASSLREAHNTEAFF | TGTGCCAGCAGCTTAAGAGAGGCCCATAACACTGAAGCTTTCTTT
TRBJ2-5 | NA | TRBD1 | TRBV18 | CASSLTSGQLETQYF | TGTGCCAGCTCACTAACGTCGGGACAGTTAGAGACCCAGTACTTC
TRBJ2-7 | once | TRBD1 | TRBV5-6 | CASSRDRGGSYEQYF | TGTGCCAGCAGCAGAGACAGGGGAGGAAGCTACGAGCAGTACTTC
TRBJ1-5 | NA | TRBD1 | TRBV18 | CASSSGTGPSHF | TGTGCCAGCTCATCAGGGACAGGCCCGTCGCATTTT
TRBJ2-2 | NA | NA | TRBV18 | CASSPKREHTGELFF | TGTGCCAGCTCACCTAAGAGGGAGCACACCGGGGAGCTGTTTTTT
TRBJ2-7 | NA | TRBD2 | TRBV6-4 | CASSVLAGGVGEQYF | TGTGCCAGCAGCGTACTAGCGGGGGGAGTCGGCGAGCAGTACTTC
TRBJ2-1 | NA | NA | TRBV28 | CASSVRGEQFF | TGTGCCAGCTCGGTTCGGGGTGAGCAGTTCTTC
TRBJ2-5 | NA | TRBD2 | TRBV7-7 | CASSLVGGGVETQYF | TGTGCTAGCAGCTTAGTCGGGGGGGGCGTAGAGACCCAGTACTTC
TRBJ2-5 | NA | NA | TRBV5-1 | CASSLGAQQQETQYF | TGCGCCAGCAGCTTAGGAGCGCAGCAACAAGAGACCCAGTACTTC
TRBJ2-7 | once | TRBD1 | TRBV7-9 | CASSAPGQGVREQYF | TGTGCCAGCAGCGCGCCGGGACAGGGGGTCCGGGAGCAGTACTTC
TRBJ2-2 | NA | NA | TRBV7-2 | CASSFSVANTGELFF | TGTGCCAGCAGCTTTTCGGTGGCGAACACCGGGGAGCTGTTTTTT
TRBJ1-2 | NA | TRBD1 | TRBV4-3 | CASSQEPGTGGFYGYTF | TGCGCCAGCAGCCAAGAACCCGGGACAGGGGGGTTCTATGGCTACACCTTC
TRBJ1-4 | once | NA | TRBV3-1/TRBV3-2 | CASSHTLGGNEKLFF | TGTGCCAGCAGCCACACCTTAGGAGGTAATGAAAAACTGTTTTTT
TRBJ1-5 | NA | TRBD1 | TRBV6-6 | CASSYSTGASQPQHF | TGTGCCAGCAGTTACTCTACAGGGGCAAGTCAGCCCCAGCATTTT
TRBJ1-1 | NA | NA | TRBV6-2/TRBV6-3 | CASSYSPRKNTEAFF | TGTGCCAGCAGTTACTCGCCCAGGAAGAACACTGAAGCTTTCTTT
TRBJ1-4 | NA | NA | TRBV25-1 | CASSEYGESNEKLFF | TGTGCCAGCAGTGAATACGGGGAATCTAATGAAAAACTGTTTTTT
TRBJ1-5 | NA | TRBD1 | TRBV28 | CASRQGADQPQHF | TGTGCCAGCAGACAGGGGGCCGATCAGCCCCAGCATTTT
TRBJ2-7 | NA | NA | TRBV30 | CAWSVLGGYEQYF | TGTGCCTGGAGTGTACTGGGGGGCTACGAGCAGTACTTC
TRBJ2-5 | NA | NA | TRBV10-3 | CAISVGAGETQYF | TGTGCCATCAGTGTGGGGGCGGGAGAGACCCAGTACTTC
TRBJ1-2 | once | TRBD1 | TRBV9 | CASSDGTGEGYTF | TGTGCCAGCAGCGACGGGACAGGGGAAGGCTACACCTTC
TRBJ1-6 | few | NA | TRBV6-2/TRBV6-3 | CASSPTENSPLHF | TGTGCCAGCAGCCCCACCGAGAATTCACCCCTCCACTTT
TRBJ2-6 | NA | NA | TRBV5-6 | CASSLIVVDSGANVLTF | TGTGCCAGCAGCTTGATAGTAGTTGACTCTGGGGCCAACGTCCTGACTTTC
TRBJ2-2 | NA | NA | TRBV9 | CASSVGGKGLFF | TGTGCCAGCAGCGTAGGGGGCAAGGGGCTGTTTTTT
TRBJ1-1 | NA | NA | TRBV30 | CAWSQADTEAFF | TGTGCCTGGAGTCAAGCGGACACTGAAGCTTTCTTT